This section outlines one T cell receptor (beta chain) sequence together with its context. Its specificity is not known. The CDR3 consists of 14 residues. Germline V lookup: CDR1 SGHNT, CDR2 YYREEE (reference sequence). V lost 1 base to trimming and J lost 4 bases, with 11 bases between them. The data stem from a study of T cell responses to AZD1222 COVID-19 vaccine. Regarding the study as a whole: Without day 14 samples, only post-peak T cell repertoires were studied. Spike-specific TCR breadth and depth were elevated following two AZD1222 doses. It was only a handful of AZD1222 recipients who were seropositive at baseline. Possibly, clonal diversity was underestimated; donors were largely white British and included more females.

Libraries were prepared by immunoSEQ multiplex PCR; TCRdb keeps only in-frame clonotypes and omits some of them. This table holds roughly 130,000 clones, approximately 83% found once. J is TRBJ1-2 and V is TRBV5-4; possible D gene TRBD1, 6 bases. This clonotype was obtained from an adult in good health. Sequenced here: peripheral blood, sampled on day 0 of AZD1222 vaccination. As DNA, the CDR3 is TGTGCCAGCAGCTTGCCGGGACATTTCTATGGCTACACCTTC. Translating gives CASSLPGHFYGYTF.